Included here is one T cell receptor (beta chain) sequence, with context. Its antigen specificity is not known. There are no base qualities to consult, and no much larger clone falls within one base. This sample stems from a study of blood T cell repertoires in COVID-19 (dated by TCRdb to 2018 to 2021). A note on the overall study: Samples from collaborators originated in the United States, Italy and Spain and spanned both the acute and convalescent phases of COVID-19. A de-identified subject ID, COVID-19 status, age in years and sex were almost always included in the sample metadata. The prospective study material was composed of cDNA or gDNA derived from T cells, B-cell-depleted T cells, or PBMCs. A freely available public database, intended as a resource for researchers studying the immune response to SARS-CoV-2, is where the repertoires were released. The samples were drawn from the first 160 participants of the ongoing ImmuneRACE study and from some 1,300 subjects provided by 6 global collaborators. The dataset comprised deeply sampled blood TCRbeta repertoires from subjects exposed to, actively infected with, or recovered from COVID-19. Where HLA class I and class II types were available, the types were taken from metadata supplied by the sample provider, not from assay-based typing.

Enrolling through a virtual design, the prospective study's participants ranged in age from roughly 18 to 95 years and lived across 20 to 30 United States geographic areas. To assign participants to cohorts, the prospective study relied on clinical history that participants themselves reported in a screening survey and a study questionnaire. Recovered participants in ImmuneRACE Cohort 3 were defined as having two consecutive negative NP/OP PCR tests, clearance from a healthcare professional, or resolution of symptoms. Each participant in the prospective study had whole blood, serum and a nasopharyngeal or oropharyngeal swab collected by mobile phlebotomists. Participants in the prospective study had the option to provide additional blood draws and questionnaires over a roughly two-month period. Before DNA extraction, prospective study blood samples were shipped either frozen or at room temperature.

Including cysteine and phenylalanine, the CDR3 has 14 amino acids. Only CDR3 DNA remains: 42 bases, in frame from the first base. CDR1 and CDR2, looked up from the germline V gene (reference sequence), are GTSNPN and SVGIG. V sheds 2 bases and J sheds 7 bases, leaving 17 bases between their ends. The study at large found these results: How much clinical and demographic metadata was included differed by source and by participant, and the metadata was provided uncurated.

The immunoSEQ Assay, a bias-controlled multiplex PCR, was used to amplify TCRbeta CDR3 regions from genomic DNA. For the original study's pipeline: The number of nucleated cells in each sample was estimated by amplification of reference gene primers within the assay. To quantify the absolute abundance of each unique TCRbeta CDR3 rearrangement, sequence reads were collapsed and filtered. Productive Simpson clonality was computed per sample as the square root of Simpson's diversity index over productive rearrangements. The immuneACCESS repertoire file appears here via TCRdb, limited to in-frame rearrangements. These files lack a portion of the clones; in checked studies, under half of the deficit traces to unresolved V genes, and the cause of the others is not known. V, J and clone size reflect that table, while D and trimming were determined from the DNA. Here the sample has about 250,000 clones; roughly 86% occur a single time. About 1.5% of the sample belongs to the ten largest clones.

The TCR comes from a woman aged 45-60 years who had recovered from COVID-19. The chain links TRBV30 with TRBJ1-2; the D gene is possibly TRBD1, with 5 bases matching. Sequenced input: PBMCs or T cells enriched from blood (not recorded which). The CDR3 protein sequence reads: CAWSLRGPSLGYTF. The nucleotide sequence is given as TGTGCCTGGAGTTTGCGGGGACCCTCACTTGGCTACACCTTC.